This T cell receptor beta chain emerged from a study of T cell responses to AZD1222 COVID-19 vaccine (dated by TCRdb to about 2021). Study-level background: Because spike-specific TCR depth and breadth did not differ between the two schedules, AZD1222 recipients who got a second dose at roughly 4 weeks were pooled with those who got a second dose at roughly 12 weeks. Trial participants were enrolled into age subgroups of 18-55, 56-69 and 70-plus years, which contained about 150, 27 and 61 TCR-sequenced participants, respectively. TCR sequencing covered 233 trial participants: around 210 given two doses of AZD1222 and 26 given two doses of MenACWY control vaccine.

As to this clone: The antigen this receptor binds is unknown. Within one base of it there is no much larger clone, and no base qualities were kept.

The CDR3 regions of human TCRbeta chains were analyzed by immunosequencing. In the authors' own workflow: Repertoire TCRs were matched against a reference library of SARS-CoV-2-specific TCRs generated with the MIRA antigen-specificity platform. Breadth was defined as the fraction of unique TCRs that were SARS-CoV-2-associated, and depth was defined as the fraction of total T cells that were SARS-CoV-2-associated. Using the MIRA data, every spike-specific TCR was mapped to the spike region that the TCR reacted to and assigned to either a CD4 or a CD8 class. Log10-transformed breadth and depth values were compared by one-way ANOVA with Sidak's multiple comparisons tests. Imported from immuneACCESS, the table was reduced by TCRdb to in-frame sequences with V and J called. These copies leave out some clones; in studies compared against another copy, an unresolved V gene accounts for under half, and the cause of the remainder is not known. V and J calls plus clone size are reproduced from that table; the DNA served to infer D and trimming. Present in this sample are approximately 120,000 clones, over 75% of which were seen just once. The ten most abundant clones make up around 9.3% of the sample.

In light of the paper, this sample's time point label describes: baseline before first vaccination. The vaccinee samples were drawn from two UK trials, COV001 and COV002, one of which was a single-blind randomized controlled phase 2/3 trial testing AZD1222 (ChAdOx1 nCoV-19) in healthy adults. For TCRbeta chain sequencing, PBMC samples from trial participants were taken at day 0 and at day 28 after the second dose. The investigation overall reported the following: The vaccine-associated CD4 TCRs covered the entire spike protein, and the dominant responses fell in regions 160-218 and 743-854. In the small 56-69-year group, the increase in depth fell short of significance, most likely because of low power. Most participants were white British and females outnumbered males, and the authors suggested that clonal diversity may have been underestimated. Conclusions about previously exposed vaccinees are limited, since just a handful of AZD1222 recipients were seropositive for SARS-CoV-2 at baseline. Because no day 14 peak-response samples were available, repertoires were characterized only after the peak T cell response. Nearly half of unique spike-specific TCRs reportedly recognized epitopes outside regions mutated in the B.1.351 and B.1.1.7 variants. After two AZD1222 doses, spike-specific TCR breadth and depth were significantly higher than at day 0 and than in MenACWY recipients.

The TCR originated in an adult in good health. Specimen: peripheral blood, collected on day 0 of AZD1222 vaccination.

The sequenced DNA is TGCGCCAGCCGTCTCGGACAGGAAAACTATGGCTACACCTTC. The encoded protein is CASRLGQENYGYTF. The V and J segments used are TRBV23-1 and TRBJ1-2; the junction holds 7 bases that match TRBD1. TRBV23-1 is an ORF for which the function is uncertain. Including the terminal cysteine and phenylalanine, the CDR3 comprises 14 residues. Left in the record is the CDR3 DNA by itself, 42 bases read in frame from the first base. Germline trimming amounts to 8 bases on V and 2 bases on J, with 8 as the count of junction bases outside the gene matches.